These 9 T cell receptor beta chains originate from one sample sequenced in a study of blood T cell repertoires in COVID-19. Clones were read by immunoSEQ multiplex PCR, and TCRdb kept only the in-frame ones, dropping some. The sample consists of 150,000 to 200,000 clones, around 85% of them appearing once. Sequences were obtained from peripheral blood. These receptors were obtained from a human donor with acute or convalescent COVID-19. The donor label of this sample is uncertain.

This clone was counted only a few times. The chain has TRBV4-1 and TRBJ2-1; the match to TRBD2 covers 7 bases. The CDR3 spans 16 residues. V gave up 0 bases and J gave up 4 bases; unmatched junction bases: 6. Germline lookup yields CDR1 MGHRA and CDR2 YSYEKL. This CDR3 reads CASSQDGLAVYNEQFF. Written as DNA, the CDR3 is TGCGCCAGCAGCCAAGATGGGCTAGCGGTTTACAATGAGCAGTTCTTC.

The rearrangement uses TRBV5-1 and TRBJ1-6; 10 positions agree with TRBD1. After removal of 3 bases from V and 5 bases from J, the junction contained 8 bases not matched to a gene. This CDR3 is built from 17 residues. CDR1 is SGHRS, CDR2 YFSETQ, per germline. CDR3 in DNA: TGCGCCAGCAGCTACCTTCCGGACAGGGGGGATAATTCACCCCTCCACTTT. It codes for CASSYLPDRGDNSPLHF.

This sequence joins TRBV4-2 and TRBJ1-5, with D tentatively TRBD1 (5 bases). Between the trimmed V and J ends, which lost 0 bases and 5 bases, there was a span of 11 bases. Germline CDR1 reads LGHNA; CDR2 reads YNFKEQ. The CDR3 extends over 15 amino acids. CDR3 loop: CASSQDVGGDQPQHF. The DNA for the CDR3 is TGTGCCAGCAGCCAAGATGTCGGAGGGGATCAGCCCCAGCATTTT.

V is TRBV6-5 and J is TRBJ1-2; TRBD1 might be the D (6 bases). The germline gives CDR1 MNHEY, CDR2 SVGAGI. V dropped 4 bases and J dropped 8 bases, with 20 bases sitting between them. CDR3 size: 15 residues. The CDR3 bases are TGTGCCAGCAGTTCCGGGACACCCAACCTGCGGGGCTACACCTTC. Its protein is CASSSGTPNLRGYTF.

The gene calls are TRBV7-2 and TRBJ2-7; TRBD1 matches at 9 bases. Germline CDR1 and CDR2: SGHTA and FQGNSA. V trimming: 5 bases; J trimming: 4 bases; junction bases outside the gene matches: 9. This CDR3 comprises 15 residues. CDR3 sequence (DNA): TGTGCCAGCAGCAGAACCACAGGGGGCCAGTACGAGCAGTACTTC. Translation gives CASSRTTGGQYEQYF.

The genes are TRBV7-2 and TRBJ1-2, with 7 bases aligning to TRBD1. Unmatched junction bases numbered 8, after V lost 6 bases and J lost 4 bases. CDR3 length equals 14 residues. Germline CDR1 and CDR2: SGHTA and FQGNSA. The CDR3 is CASRKSRQGYGYTF. CDR3 DNA: TGTGCCAGCAGGAAATCACGACAGGGCTATGGCTACACCTTC.

The rearrangement joins TRBV21-1 to TRBJ2-7; TRBD1 reflects the table's D call only, with no check against the DNA. TRBV21-1 corresponds to a pseudogene. The CDR3 contains 15 residues. CDR3 in amino acids: CASSNSDRGPNEQYF. For the CDR3, the DNA is TGTGCCAGCAGCAATTCGGACAGGGGCCCCAACGAGCAGTACTTC.

The chain links TRBV27 to TRBJ1-6, with TRBD1 identical over 9 bases. The CDR3 is 14 residues long. Losses at the gene ends were 5 bases for V and 9 bases for J; bases not matched to a gene: 5. CDR1 is MNHEY, CDR2 SMNVEV, per germline (reference sequence). CDR3 sequence (DNA): TGTGCCAGCAGTGTCCGGGACAGGGTTTCACCCCTCCACTTT. It translates to CASSVRDRVSPLHF.

The rearrangement links TRBV3-1 (or the pseudogene TRBV3-2) to TRBJ1-2, with D possibly matching TRBD1 (6 bases). This CDR3 spans 13 amino acids. From germline, CDR1 is LGHDT and CDR2 YNNKEL (reference sequence). V lost 2 bases to trimming and J lost 8 bases, with 12 bases between them. The CDR3 spells CASSQTGLGGYTF. The CDR3 bases are TGTGCCAGCAGCCAAACAGGGCTAGGAGGCTACACCTTC.